The rows below give T cell receptor beta chains drawn from one sample of a study of blood T cell repertoires in COVID-19. Clones were sequenced by immunoSEQ multiplex PCR, and TCRdb holds only the in-frame ones, with some missing. The table has 130,000 or so clones, around 89% seen once. The sample was peripheral blood. The receptors derive from a man aged 60 to 69 with COVID-19, enrolled during active disease. Each CDR3 is given with its conserved first and last residue. Fields, in order: J gene, D gene, clone size, V gene, CDR3 DNA, CDR3 protein. A D gene is named only where the DNA matches it firmly. Not every row has a clone size; where given, it reads once, few, many or a size class.

>TRBJ2-1|-|-|TRBV9
TGTGCCAGCAGCGTAGAGGAGGGGGCGGGTCCTGGGTCCTACAATGAGCAGTTCTTC
CASSVEEGAGPGSYNEQFF
>TRBJ1-2|TRBD1|-|TRBV7-9
TGTGCCAGCAGCTCGGGACAGGGGATCTATGGCTACACCTTC
CASSSGQGIYGYTF
>TRBJ2-1|TRBD1|-|TRBV5-1
TGCGCCAGCAGCTACCCCTCGGACAGGGGGTACAATGAGCAGTTCTTC
CASSYPSDRGYNEQFF
>TRBJ1-4|-|-|TRBV6-2/TRBV6-3
TGTGCCAGCAGTCCGCCCCGCGATGAAAAACTGTTTTTT
CASSPPRDEKLFF
>TRBJ1-1|-|-|TRBV6-5
TGTGCCAGCACACGAGCCCTGAACACTGAAGCTTTCTTT
CASTRALNTEAFF
>TRBJ1-1|-|-|TRBV7-3
TGTGCCAGCAGCTTAGAAGGGGGATGGGGAATGAACACTGAAGCTTTCTTT
CASSLEGGWGMNTEAFF
>TRBJ2-1|TRBD2|-|TRBV2
TGTGCCAGCAGCGAAATTGGACTAGCGGGGAACAATGAGCAGTTCTTC
CASSEIGLAGNNEQFF
>TRBJ1-6|-|-|TRBV5-6
TGTGCCAGCAGCTTCCAGGGCTCCTATAATTCACCCCTCCACTTT
CASSFQGSYNSPLHF
>TRBJ2-1|-|-|TRBV5-6
TGTGCCAGCAGCTTGTCCCGGGACATACGGTACAATGAGCAGTTCTTC
CASSLSRDIRYNEQFF
>TRBJ1-1|TRBD1|-|TRBV30
TGTGCCTGCGGGACAGGGGTTATGAACACTGAAGCTTTCTTT
CACGTGVMNTEAFF
>TRBJ1-5|TRBD1|-|TRBV7-8
TGTGCCAGCGGACAGGGGGATCAGCCCCAGCATTTT
CASGQGDQPQHF
>TRBJ2-5|TRBD2|-|TRBV5-1
TGCGCCAGCAGCTTGGCCGAGCTAGCGGGGGCCCAGTACTTC
CASSLAELAGAQYF
>TRBJ1-5|-|-|TRBV4-2
TGTGCCAGCAGCCAGTTGGAGCCGAATCAGCCCCAGCATTTT
CASSQLEPNQPQHF
>TRBJ1-1|-|once|TRBV10-3
TGTGCCATCGGCTCCTCGGAGGGGACTGAAGCTTTCTTT
CAIGSSEGTEAFF
>TRBJ2-2|-|-|TRBV25-1
TGTGCCAGCAGTGAATATGAGGCAGGGGTCACCGGGGAGCTGTTTTTT
CASSEYEAGVTGELFF
>TRBJ1-2|-|-|TRBV5-6
TGTGCCAGCAGCTCCCGACAGCTGACTAACTATGGCTACACCTTC
CASSSRQLTNYGYTF
>TRBJ2-7|TRBD1|-|TRBV19
TGTGCCAGTAGTTTACAGGGGGCTAGCGAGCAGTACTTC
CASSLQGASEQYF
>TRBJ1-3|-|-|TRBV12-3/TRBV12-4
TGTGCCAGCAGTTTACGTAACACCATATATTTT
CASSLRNTIYF
>TRBJ1-1|TRBD1|-|TRBV2
TGTGCCAGCACCGGAGAGGGGGCGCGGGCTTTCTTT
CASTGEGARAFF
>TRBJ2-3|TRBD2|-|TRBV18
TGTGCCAGCTCACGACCCGGACTAGCGGGGAGCACAGATACGCAGTATTTT
CASSRPGLAGSTDTQYF
>TRBJ2-5|-|-|TRBV5-1
TGCGCCAGCAGCTTCAGTCGCGGGACGGAGACCCAGTACTTC
CASSFSRGTETQYF
>TRBJ2-5|TRBD2|-|TRBV5-1
TGCGCCAGCAGCCCCTTAGCGGGGATAGAGACCCAGTACTTC
CASSPLAGIETQYF
>TRBJ2-5|TRBD1|few|TRBV29-1
TGCAGCGTTGGCATAGGGGGCGTGGAGACCCAGTACTTC
CSVGIGGVETQYF